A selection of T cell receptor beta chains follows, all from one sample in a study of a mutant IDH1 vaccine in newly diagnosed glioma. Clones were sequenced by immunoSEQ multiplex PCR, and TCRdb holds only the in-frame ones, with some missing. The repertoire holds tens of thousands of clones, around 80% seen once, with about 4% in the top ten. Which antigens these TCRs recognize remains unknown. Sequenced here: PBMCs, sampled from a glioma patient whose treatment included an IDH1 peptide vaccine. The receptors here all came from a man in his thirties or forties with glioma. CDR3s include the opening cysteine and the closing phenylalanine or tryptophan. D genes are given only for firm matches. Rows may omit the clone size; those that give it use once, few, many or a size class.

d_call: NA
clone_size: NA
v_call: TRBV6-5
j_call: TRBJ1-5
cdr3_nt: TGTGCCAGCAGTTACGTAGGATACAATCAGCCCCAGCATTTT
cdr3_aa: CASSYVGYNQPQHF

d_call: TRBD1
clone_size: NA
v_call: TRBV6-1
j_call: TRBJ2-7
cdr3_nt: TGTGCCAGCAGTGAAGGGACAGGGGGCTCCTACGAGCAGTACTTC
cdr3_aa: CASSEGTGGSYEQYF

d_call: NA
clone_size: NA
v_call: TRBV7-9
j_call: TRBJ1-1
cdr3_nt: TGTGCCAGCAGCTTACTGAAGGGCGCGGGCACTGAAGCTTTCTTT
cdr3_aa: CASSLLKGAGTEAFF

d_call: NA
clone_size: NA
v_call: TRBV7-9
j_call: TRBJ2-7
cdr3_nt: TGTGCCAGCAGCTTAGTTAAGCGCTCCTACGAGCAGTACTTC
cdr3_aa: CASSLVKRSYEQYF

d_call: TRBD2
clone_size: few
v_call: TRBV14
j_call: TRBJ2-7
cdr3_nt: TGTGCCAGCAGCCACGCGGGGGGGATATCTTACGAGCAGTACTTC
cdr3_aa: CASSHAGGISYEQYF

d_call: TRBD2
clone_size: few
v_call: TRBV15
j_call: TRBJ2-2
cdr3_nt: TGTGCCACCAGCAGAGGAGGGAGGGCCACCGGGGAGCTGTTTTTT
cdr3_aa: CATSRGGRATGELFF

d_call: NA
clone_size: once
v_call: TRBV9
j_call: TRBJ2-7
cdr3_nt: TGTGCCAGCAGCCAAGGCCCAGGGAGTCACTGGGGATTGCAGTACTTC
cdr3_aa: CASSQGPGSHWGLQYF

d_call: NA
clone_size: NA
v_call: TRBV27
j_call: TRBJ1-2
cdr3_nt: TGTGCCAGCAGTTTAAAGGCAAGCTATGGCTACACCTTC
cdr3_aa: CASSLKASYGYTF

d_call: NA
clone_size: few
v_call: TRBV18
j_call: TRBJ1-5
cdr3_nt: TGTGCCAGCTCAATACAGGGTGAACATCAGCCCCAGCATTTT
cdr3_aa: CASSIQGEHQPQHF

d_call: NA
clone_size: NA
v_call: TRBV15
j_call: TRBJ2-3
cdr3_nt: TGTGCCACCAGCAGAGATAACGAGGGAATCGACACAGATACGCAGTATTTT
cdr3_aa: CATSRDNEGIDTDTQYF

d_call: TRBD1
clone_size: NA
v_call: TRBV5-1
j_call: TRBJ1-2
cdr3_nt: TGCGCCAGCAGCTACTCGGGACAGCGCCTCGATGGCTACACCTTC
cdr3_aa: CASSYSGQRLDGYTF

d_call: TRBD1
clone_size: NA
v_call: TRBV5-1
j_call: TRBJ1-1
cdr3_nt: TGCGCCAGCAGCTTCTCGGGGACAGGGGCAAACACTGAAGCTTTCTTT
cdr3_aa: CASSFSGTGANTEAFF

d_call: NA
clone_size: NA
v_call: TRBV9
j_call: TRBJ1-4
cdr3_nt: TGTGCCAGCAGCCCTTACCAGGGCTCGACTTCGGGTGAAAAACTGTTTTTT
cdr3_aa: CASSPYQGSTSGEKLFF

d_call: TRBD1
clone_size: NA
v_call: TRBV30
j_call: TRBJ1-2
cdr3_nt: TGTGCCTGGAGTGTACTTGACAGGGTGTACACCTTC
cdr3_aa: CAWSVLDRVYTF

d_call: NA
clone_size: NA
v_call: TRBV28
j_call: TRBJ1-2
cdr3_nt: TGTGCCAGCAGTTTATCCCCAGCGGTTTCCGGCTATGGCTACACCTTC
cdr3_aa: CASSLSPAVSGYGYTF

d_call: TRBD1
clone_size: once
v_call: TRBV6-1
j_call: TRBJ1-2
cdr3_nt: TGTGCCAGCAGTGGATCCAACCGGGACAGGAGATCGAACTATGGCTACACCTTC
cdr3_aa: CASSGSNRDRRSNYGYTF

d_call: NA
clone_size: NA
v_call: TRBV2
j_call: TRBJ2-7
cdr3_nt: TGTGCCAGCAGAACTTCTACAGGGTTCCACGAGCAGTACTTC
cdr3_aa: CASRTSTGFHEQYF